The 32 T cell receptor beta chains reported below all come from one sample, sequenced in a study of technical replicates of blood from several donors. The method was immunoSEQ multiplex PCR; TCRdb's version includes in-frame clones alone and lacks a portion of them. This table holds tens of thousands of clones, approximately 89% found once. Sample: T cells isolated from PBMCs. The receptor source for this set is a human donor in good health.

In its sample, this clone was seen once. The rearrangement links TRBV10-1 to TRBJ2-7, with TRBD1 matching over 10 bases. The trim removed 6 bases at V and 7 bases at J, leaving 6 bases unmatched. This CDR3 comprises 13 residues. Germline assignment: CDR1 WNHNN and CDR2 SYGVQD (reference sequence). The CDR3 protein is CASRAGTGEEQYF. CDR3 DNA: TGCGCCAGCAGGGCTGGGACAGGGGAAGAGCAGTACTTC.

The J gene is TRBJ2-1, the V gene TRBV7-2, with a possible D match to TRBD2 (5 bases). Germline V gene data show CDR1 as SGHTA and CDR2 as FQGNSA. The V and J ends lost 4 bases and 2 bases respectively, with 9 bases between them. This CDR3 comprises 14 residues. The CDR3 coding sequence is TGTGCCAGCAGCTCCGACGGGACCTACAATGAGCAGTTCTTC. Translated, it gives CASSSDGTYNEQFF. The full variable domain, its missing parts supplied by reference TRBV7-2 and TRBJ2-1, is GAGVSQSPSNKVTEKGKDVELRCDPISGHTALYWYRQSLGQGLEFLIYFQGNSAPDKSGLPSDRFSAERTGGSVSTLTIQRTQQEDSAVYLCASSSDGTYNEQFFGPGTRLTVL.

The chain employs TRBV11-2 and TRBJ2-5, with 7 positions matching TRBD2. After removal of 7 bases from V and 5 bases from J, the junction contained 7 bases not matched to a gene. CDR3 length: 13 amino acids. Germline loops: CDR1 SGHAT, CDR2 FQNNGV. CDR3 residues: CASTYAGDETQYF. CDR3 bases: TGTGCCAGCACCTACGCGGGGGATGAGACCCAGTACTTC. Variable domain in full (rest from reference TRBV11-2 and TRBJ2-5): EAGVAQSPRYKIIEKRQSVAFWCNPISGHATLYWYQQILGQGPKLLIQFQNNGVVDDSQLPKDRFSAERLKGVDSTLKIQPAKLEDSAVYLCASTYAGDETQYFGPGTRLLVL.

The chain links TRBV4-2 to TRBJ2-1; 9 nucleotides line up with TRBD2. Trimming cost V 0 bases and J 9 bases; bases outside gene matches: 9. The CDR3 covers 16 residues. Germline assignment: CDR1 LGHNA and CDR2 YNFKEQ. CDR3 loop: CASSQDIGGRAGEQFF. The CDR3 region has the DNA TGTGCCAGCAGCCAAGATATCGGCGGGAGGGCCGGTGAGCAGTTCTTC.

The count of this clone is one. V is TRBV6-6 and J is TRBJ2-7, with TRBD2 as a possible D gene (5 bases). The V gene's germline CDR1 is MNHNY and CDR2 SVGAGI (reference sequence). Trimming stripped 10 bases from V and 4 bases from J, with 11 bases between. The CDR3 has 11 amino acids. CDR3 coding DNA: TGTGCCACCATGGAGGATTACGAGCAGTACTTC. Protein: CATMEDYEQYF.

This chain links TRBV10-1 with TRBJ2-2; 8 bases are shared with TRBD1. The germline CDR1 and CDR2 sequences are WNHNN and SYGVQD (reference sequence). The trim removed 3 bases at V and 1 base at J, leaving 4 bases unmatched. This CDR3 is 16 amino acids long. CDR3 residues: CASSEIGTGNTGELFF. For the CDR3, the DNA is TGCGCCAGCAGTGAAATTGGGACAGGGAACACCGGGGAGCTGTTTTTT.

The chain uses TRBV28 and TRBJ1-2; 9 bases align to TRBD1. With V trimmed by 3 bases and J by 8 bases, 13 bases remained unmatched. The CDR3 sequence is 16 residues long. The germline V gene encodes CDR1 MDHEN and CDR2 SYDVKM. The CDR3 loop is CASSFVGTGMPGGYTF. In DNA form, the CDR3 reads TGTGCCAGCAGTTTTGTAGGGACAGGGATGCCTGGAGGCTACACCTTC.

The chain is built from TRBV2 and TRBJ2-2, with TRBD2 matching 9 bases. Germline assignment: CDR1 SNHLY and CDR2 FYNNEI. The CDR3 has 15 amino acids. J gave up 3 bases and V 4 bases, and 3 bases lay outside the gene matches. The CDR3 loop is CASSVERGDTGELFF. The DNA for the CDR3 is TGTGCCAGCAGTGTGGAGCGGGGGGACACCGGGGAGCTGTTTTTT.

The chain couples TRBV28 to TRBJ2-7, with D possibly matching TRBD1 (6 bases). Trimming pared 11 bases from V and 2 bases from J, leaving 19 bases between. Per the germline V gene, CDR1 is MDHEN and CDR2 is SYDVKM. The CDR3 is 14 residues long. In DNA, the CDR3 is TGTGCCGCTGGCCTAGGAGACAGGCCCTACGAGCAGTACTTC. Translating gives CAAGLGDRPYEQYF.

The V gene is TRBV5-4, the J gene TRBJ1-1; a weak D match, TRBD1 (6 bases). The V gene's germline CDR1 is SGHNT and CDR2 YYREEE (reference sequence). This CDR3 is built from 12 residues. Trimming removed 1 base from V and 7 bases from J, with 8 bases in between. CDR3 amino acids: CASSLQGREAFF. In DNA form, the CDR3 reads TGTGCCAGCAGCTTGCAGGGGCGTGAAGCTTTCTTT. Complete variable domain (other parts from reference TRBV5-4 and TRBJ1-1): ETGVTQSPTHLIKTRGQQVTLRCSSQSGHNTVSWYQQALGQGPQFIFQYYREEENGRGNFPPRFSGLQFPNYSSELNVNALELDDSALYLCASSLQGREAFFGQGTRLTVV.

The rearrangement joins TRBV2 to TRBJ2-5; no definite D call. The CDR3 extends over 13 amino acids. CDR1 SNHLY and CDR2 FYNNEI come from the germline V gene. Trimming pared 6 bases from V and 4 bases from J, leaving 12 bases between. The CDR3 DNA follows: TGTGCCAGCAGAGACCGAACGGGAGAGACCCAGTACTTC. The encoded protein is CASRDRTGETQYF.

This chain's CDR3 is CASSLDPGKLFF. The CDR3 DNA reads TGTGCCAGCAGCTTAGACCCCGGAAAACTGTTTTTT. The rearrangement uses TRBV11-2 and TRBJ1-4; D is unresolved. From germline, CDR1 is SGHAT and CDR2 FQNNGV. V lost 0 bases and J 10 bases, leaving 6 bases between the germline ends. The CDR3 is 12 residues long.

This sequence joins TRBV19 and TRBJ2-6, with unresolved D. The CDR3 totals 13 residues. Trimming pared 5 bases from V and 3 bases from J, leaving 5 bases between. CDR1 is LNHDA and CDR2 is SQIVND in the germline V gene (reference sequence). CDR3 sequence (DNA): TGTGCCAGTAGTCCGCGTGGGGCCAACGTCCTGACTTTC. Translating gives CASSPRGANVLTF.

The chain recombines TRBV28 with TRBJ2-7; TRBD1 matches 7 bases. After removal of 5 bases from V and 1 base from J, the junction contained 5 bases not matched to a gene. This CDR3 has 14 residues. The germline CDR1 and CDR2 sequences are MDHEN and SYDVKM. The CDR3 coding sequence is TGTGCCAGCAGTGCTCCGGGACAGTCCTACGAGCAGTACTTC. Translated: CASSAPGQSYEQYF.

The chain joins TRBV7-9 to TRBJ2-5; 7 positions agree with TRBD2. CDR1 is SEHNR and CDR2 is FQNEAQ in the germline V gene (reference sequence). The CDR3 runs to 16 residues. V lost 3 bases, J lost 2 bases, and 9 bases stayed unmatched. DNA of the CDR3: TGTGCCAGCAGCTTTACCCGGTCTAGCGGACAAGAGACCCAGTACTTC. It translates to CASSFTRSSGQETQYF.

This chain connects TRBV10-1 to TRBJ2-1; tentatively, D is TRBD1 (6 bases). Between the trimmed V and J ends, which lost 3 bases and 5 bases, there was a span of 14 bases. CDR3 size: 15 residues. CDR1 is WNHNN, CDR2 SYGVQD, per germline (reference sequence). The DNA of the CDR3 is TGCGCCAGCAGTGATTTGGACAGACCCGACAATGAGCAGTTCTTC. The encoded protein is CASSDLDRPDNEQFF.

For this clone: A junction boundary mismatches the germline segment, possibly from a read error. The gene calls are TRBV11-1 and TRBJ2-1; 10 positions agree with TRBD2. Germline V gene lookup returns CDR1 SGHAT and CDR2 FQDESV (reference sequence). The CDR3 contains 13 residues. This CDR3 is CASSLAGVNEQFF. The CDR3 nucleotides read TGTGCCAGCAGCCTAGCGGGAGTAAACGAGCAGTTCTTC.

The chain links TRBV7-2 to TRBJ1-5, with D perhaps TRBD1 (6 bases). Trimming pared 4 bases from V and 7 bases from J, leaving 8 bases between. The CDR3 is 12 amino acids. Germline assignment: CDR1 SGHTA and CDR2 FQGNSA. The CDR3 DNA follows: TGTGCCAGCAGCTCTACAGGGCAGCCCCAGCATTTT. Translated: CASSSTGQPQHF. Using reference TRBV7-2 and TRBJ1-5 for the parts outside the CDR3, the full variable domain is GAGVSQSPSNKVTEKGKDVELRCDPISGHTALYWYRQSLGQGLEFLIYFQGNSAPDKSGLPSDRFSAERTGGSVSTLTIQRTQQEDSAVYLCASSSTGQPQHFGDGTRLSIL.

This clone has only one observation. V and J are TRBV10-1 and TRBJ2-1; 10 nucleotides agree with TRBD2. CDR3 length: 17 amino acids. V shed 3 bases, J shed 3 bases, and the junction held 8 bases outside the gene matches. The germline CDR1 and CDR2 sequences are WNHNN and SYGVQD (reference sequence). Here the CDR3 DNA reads TGCGCCAGCAGTGACCATGGACTAGCGGAGAGCTACAATGAGCAGTTCTTC. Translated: CASSDHGLAESYNEQFF.

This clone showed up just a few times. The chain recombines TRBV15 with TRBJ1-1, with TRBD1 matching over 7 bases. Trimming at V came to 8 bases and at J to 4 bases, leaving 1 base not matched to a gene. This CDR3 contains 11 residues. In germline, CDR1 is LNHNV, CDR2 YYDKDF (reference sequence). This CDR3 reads CATWTGTEAFF. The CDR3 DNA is TGTGCCACCTGGACAGGCACTGAAGCTTTCTTT.

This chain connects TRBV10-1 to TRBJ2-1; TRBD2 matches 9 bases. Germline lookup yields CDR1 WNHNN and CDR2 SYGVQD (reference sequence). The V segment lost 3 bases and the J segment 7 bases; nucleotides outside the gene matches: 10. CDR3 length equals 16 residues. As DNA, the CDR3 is TGCGCCAGCAGTGACCCGCGGGAGGGCCTTAAGAATGAGCAGTTCTTC. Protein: CASSDPREGLKNEQFF.

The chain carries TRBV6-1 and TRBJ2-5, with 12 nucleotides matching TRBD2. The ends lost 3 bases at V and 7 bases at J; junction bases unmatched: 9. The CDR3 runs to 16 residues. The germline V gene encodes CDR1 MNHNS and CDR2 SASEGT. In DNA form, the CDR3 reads TGTGCCAGCAGTGACCTGACTAGCGGGAGTCCTTGGACCCAGTACTTC. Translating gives CASSDLTSGSPWTQYF.

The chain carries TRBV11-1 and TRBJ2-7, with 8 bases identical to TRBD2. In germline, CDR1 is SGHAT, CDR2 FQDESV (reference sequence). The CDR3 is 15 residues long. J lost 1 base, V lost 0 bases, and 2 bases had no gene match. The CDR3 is CASSLASGSSYEQYF. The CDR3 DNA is TGTGCCAGCAGCTTAGCGAGCGGGAGTTCCTACGAGCAGTACTTC.

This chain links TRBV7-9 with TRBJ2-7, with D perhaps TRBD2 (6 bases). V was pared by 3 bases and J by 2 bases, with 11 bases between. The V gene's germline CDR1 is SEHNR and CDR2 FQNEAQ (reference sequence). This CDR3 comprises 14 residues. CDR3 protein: CASSFGDSPYEQYF. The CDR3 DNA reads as TGTGCCAGCAGCTTTGGGGACTCGCCCTACGAGCAGTACTTC.

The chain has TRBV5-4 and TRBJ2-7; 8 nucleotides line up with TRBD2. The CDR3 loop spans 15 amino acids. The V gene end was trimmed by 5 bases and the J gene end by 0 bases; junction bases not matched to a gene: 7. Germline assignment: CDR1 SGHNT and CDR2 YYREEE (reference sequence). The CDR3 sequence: CASSFTSGSSYEQYF. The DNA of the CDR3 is TGTGCCAGCAGTTTTACTAGCGGCAGCTCCTACGAGCAGTACTTC.

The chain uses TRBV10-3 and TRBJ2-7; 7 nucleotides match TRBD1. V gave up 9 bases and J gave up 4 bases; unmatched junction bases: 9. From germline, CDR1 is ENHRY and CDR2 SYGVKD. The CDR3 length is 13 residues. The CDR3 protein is CAMTPGQNYEQYF. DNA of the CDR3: TGTGCCATGACTCCGGGACAGAATTACGAGCAGTACTTC.

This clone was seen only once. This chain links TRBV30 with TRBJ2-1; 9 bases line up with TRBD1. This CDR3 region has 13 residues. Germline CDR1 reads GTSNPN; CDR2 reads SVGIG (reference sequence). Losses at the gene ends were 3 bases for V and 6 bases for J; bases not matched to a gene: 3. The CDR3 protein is CAWRDRGANEQFF. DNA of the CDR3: TGTGCCTGGAGGGACAGGGGTGCCAATGAGCAGTTCTTC.

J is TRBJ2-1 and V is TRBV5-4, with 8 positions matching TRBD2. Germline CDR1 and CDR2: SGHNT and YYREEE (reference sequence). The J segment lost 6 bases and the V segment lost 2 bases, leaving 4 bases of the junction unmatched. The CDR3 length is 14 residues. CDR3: CASSFRLAGNEQFF. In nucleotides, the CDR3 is TGTGCCAGCAGCTTTAGGCTAGCGGGCAATGAGCAGTTCTTC.

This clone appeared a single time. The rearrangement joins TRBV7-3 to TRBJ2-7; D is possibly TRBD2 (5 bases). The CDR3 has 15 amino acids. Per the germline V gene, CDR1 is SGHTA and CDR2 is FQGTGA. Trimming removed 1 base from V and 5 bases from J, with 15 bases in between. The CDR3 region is CASSLNLGSEDEQYF. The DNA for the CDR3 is TGTGCCAGCAGCTTAAACCTAGGGTCGGAGGACGAGCAGTACTTC.

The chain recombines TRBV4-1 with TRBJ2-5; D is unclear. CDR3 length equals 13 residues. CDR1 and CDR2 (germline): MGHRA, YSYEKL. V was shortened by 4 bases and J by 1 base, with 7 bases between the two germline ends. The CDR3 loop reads CASSLRLQETQYF. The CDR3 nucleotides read TGCGCCAGCAGCCTTAGACTCCAAGAGACCCAGTACTTC.

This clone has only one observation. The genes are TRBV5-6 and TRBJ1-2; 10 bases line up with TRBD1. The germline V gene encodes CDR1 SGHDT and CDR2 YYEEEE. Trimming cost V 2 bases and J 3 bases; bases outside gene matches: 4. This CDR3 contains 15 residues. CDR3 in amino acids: CASSFPTGGDYGYTF. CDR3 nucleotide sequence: TGTGCCAGCAGCTTTCCGACAGGGGGCGACTATGGCTACACCTTC.

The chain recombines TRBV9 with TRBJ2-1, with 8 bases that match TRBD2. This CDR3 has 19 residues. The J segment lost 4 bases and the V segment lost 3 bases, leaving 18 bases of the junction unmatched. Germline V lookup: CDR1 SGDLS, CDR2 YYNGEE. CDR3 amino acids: CASSGGGGSSGSSYNEQFF. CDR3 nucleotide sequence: TGTGCCAGCAGCGGAGGGGGAGGGTCCAGCGGGAGTTCTTACAATGAGCAGTTCTTC. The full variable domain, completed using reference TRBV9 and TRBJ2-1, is DSGVTQTPKHLITATGQRVTLRCSPRSGDLSVYWYQQSLDQGLQFLIQYYNGEERAKGNILERFSAQQFPDLHSELNLSSLELGDSALYFCASSGGGGSSGSSYNEQFFGPGTRLTVL.